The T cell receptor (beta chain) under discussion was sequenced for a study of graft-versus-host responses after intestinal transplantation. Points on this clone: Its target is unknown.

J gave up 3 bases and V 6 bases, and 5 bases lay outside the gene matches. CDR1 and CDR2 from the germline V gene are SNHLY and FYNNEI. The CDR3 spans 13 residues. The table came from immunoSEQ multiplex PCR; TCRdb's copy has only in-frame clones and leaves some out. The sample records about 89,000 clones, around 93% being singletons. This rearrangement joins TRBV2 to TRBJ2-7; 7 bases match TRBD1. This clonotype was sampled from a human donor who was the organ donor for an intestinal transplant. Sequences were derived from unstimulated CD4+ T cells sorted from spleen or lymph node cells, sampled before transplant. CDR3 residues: CASRTQGNYEQYF. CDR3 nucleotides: TGTGCCAGCAGAACACAGGGGAACTACGAGCAGTACTTC.